The text below deals with one T cell receptor beta chain. Its antigen remains unidentified. J gave up 0 bases and V 6 bases, and 5 bases lay outside the gene matches. Germline CDR1 and CDR2: WNHNN and SYGVQD (reference sequence). This CDR3 region has 16 residues. The data derive from a study of T cell responses to AZD1222 COVID-19 vaccine. For the study at large: Second doses that came at about 4 or about 12 weeks were put together.

General observations from the study: Spike was spanned by vaccine-associated CD4 TCRs, which were dominant at 160-218 and 743-854. Reportedly, close to half of spike-specific TCRs are directed against unmutated variant regions. Spike-specific TCRs gained breadth and depth after people received two AZD1222 doses.

TCRdb's copy holds only in-frame clones and misses some; the assay was immunoSEQ multiplex PCR. This table holds just under 100,000 clones, approximately 90% found once. Sequencing used peripheral blood, obtained on day 0 of AZD1222 vaccination. This clonotype originated in an adult in good health. This rearrangement joins TRBV10-1 to TRBJ2-2; 9 bases match TRBD1. The chain's CDR3 is CASSPDRGANTGELFF. The CDR3 bases are TGCGCCAGCAGCCCTGACAGGGGGGCGAACACCGGGGAGCTGTTTTTT.